This T cell receptor beta chain emerged from a study of blood T cell repertoires in COVID-19. Using immunoSEQ multiplex PCR, the repertoire was profiled, and TCRdb retains in-frame clones only, with some absent. This table holds under 300,000 clones, roughly three quarters found once. Trimming took 1 base from V and 6 from J; bases not matched to a gene: 6. The germline gives CDR1 LGHDT, CDR2 YNNKEL (reference sequence). The CDR3 length is 15 residues. This sequence was found in a woman in her 40s with active or convalescent COVID-19. Sample: peripheral blood. The chain combines TRBV3-1 (or the pseudogene TRBV3-2) with TRBJ1-5; TRBD1 matches at 7 bases. The CDR3 loop reads CASSQGLGGSQPQHF. As DNA, the CDR3 is TGTGCCAGCAGCCAAGGATTAGGGGGCAGTCAGCCCCAGCATTTT.